This is a list of T cell receptor beta chains from one sample in a study of spatial heterogeneity in lung cancer. TCRdb re-derived calls from the 5' RACE reads in MiXCR, one entry per CDR3 protein. The sample lists 85,000 to 100,000 distinct CDR3 sequences; 10% to 15% were seen once. The specimen comprised PBMCs, sampled at surgery. The receptors stem from a male donor with early-stage non-small cell lung cancer. Each CDR3 is given with its conserved first and last residue. D genes are given only for firm matches. Not every row has a clone size; where given, it reads once, few, many or a size class.

clone size,J gene,D gene,CDR3 length,V gene,CDR3 DNA,CDR3 protein
NA,TRBJ1-5,NA,12,TRBV29-1,TGCAGCGTTGGAGAGGGGGATCAGCCCCAGCATTTT,CSVGEGDQPQHF
NA,TRBJ2-7,TRBD1,14,TRBV20-1,TGCAGTGCTAGGGGATGGACAGGGGGCCACGAGCAGTACTTC,CSARGWTGGHEQYF
NA,TRBJ2-1,TRBD2,16,TRBV5-1,TGCGCCAGCAGCGCACTAGCGGGGAGCTCCTACAATGAGCAGTTCTTC,CASSALAGSSYNEQFF
NA,TRBJ1-5,TRBD1,14,TRBV6-2/TRBV6-3,TGTGCCAGCAGTTCGGGACAGGGCAATCAGCCCCAGCATTTT,CASSSGQGNQPQHF
NA,TRBJ2-6,NA,22,TRBV11-3,TGTGCCAGCACCTTAGTCGGGAAACAGAAACTTTGGGGGTCCTCTGGGGCCAACGTCCTGACTTTC,CASTLVGKQKLWGSSGANVLTF
many,TRBJ1-3,TRBD1,18,TRBV9,TGTGCCAGCAGCGTAGATATGGGGGACAGCGACTTTGGAAACACCATATATTTT,CASSVDMGDSDFGNTIYF
NA,TRBJ2-7,TRBD1,14,TRBV6-6,TGTGCCAGCAGAGGGACAGGGTTCTCCTACGAGCAGTACTTC,CASRGTGFSYEQYF
many,TRBJ2-1,NA,13,TRBV7-9,TGTGCCAGCAGTCAACTGGTCTACAATGAGCAGTTCTTC,CASSQLVYNEQFF
few,TRBJ2-2,NA,17,TRBV9,TGTGCCAGCAGCGCCCTAGTGTCGGGCAGCCGGACCGGGGAGCTGTTTTTT,CASSALVSGSRTGELFF
few,TRBJ2-7,TRBD1,16,TRBV6-5,TGTGCCAGCATCTCCGGGACAGGGGGATTAGCCTACGAGCAGTACTTC,CASISGTGGLAYEQYF
many,TRBJ2-1,NA,15,TRBV4-2,TGTGCCAGCAGCCAACCCATGCTGGGGGACAATGAGCAGTTCTTC,CASSQPMLGDNEQFF
NA,TRBJ2-7,TRBD2,16,TRBV2,TGTGCCAGCAGTGTGTCCTTAGCGGGGGGCTCCTACGAGCAGTACTTC,CASSVSLAGGSYEQYF
NA,TRBJ2-7,NA,11,TRBV7-2,TGTGCCAGCAGTTCAGCCGTCGAGCAGTACTTC,CASSSAVEQYF
many,TRBJ2-3,NA,13,TRBV7-2,TGTGCCAGCAGCCTGGATCGCACAGATACGCAGTATTTT,CASSLDRTDTQYF
many,TRBJ2-7,NA,15,TRBV10-3,TGTGCCATCAGTGAGACCGGGACCCGAAAGTTCGAGCAGTACTTC,CAISETGTRKFEQYF
few,TRBJ2-7,NA,16,TRBV5-5,TGTGCCAGCAGCTTGGCACCCCCAGGGACCACCTACGAGCAGTACTTC,CASSLAPPGTTYEQYF
NA,TRBJ1-5,TRBD1,16,TRBV27,TGTGCCAGCAGTTTCGGGACAGGGGGACTGCTTCAGCCCCAGCATTTT,CASSFGTGGLLQPQHF
NA,TRBJ1-3,TRBD1,15,TRBV7-2,TGTGCCAGCAGCTTAGCCCGGGACAGAAGAAACACCATATATTTT,CASSLARDRRNTIYF
few,TRBJ2-7,NA,15,TRBV27,TGTGCCAGCAGTACCTACATGGCCCGCTCCTACGAGCAGTACTTC,CASSTYMARSYEQYF
NA,TRBJ2-5,NA,19,TRBV6-2/TRBV6-3,TGTGCCAGCAGTTACTCTCTCAGGACAAACGCTAATGGTTTAGAGACCCAGTACTTC,CASSYSLRTNANGLETQYF
few,TRBJ1-2,NA,13,TRBV11-2,TGTGCCAGCAGCCCACAAAGGGGTCCGAGCTACACCTTC,CASSPQRGPSYTF
few,TRBJ2-6,NA,14,TRBV20-1,TGCAGTGCTAGTCCCCTCTCTGGGGCCAACGTCCTGACTTTC,CSASPLSGANVLTF
NA,TRBJ2-3,NA,16,TRBV28,TGTGCCAGCAGTTTGAACCGGGACTCCGAGACAGATACGCAGTATTTT,CASSLNRDSETDTQYF
few,TRBJ2-3,NA,16,TRBV5-1,TGCGCCAGCAGCTTGGACGGGGATCGTAGCACAGATACGCAGTATTTT,CASSLDGDRSTDTQYF
NA,TRBJ2-7,NA,15,TRBV20-1,TGCAGTGCTAGAGCGGCTCCCGCCGTCTCCTACGAGCAGTACTTC,CSARAAPAVSYEQYF
NA,TRBJ2-7,TRBD2,18,TRBV7-2,TGTGCCAGCAGCTTACGGGGTTCTAGCGGGAGAAGGCCCTACGAGCAGTACTTC,CASSLRGSSGRRPYEQYF
many,TRBJ2-3,NA,14,TRBV10-2,TGCGCCAGCAGCCTCAGGGATCTCGGGGATACGCAGTATTTT,CASSLRDLGDTQYF
few,TRBJ1-4,NA,14,TRBV12-3/TRBV12-4,TGTGCCAGCAGTCCGGGAACAACTAATGAAAAACTGTTTTTT,CASSPGTTNEKLFF
NA,TRBJ2-7,TRBD1,15,TRBV5-1,TGCGCCAGCAGCATCCAGCCGGACAGGGACTACGAGCAGTACTTC,CASSIQPDRDYEQYF
few,TRBJ2-5,TRBD2,16,TRBV7-9,TGTGCCAGCAGCCCTCTACGAAGCGGGAATCAAGAGACCCAGTACTTC,CASSPLRSGNQETQYF
NA,TRBJ2-1,TRBD2,16,TRBV19,TGTGCCAGTAGTCCCGGACTAGCGGGAGCCTACAATGAGCAGTTCTTC,CASSPGLAGAYNEQFF
many,TRBJ2-5,NA,13,TRBV7-8,TGTGCCAGCAGCTTAGGGCGGGGAGGGACCCAGTACTTC,CASSLGRGGTQYF
NA,TRBJ2-2,NA,19,TRBV20-1,TGCAGTGCTAGAGTCAACAGGGTAGGGCTAGCGGTAAACACCGGGGAGCTGTTTTTT,CSARVNRVGLAVNTGELFF
NA,TRBJ2-7,NA,13,TRBV29-1,TGCAGCGTTGTTGAAAGCGGTCCCTACGAGCAGTACTTC,CSVVESGPYEQYF
many,TRBJ2-1,NA,15,TRBV4-2,TGTGCCAGCAGCCAAGAGCGTGGGACAATCCATGAGCAGTTCTTC,CASSQERGTIHEQFF
NA,TRBJ2-3,NA,12,TRBV20-1,TGCAGTGCTAGAGAGGCCGGACTGACGCAGTATTTT,CSAREAGLTQYF
many,TRBJ2-5,TRBD2,15,TRBV6-2/TRBV6-3,TGTGCCAGCAGTAAGGGACTAGCGGGAGGAGAGACCCAGTACTTC,CASSKGLAGGETQYF
few,TRBJ2-7,NA,15,TRBV7-9,TGTGCCAGCAGCCAAAGGACGGGTGTTTCCTACGAGCAGTACTTC,CASSQRTGVSYEQYF
few,TRBJ2-3,NA,14,TRBV29-1,TGCAGCGTTGATTCCCCGCAGGGCACAGATACGCAGTATTTT,CSVDSPQGTDTQYF
NA,TRBJ1-2,TRBD1,15,TRBV7-8,TGTGCCAGCAGCCCCACCGGGACAGCCCCCGGGGGCTACACCTTC,CASSPTGTAPGGYTF
few,TRBJ1-1,NA,13,TRBV20-1,TGCAGTGCTAAAGTAGTATTGAACACTGAAGCTTTCTTT,CSAKVVLNTEAFF
few,TRBJ2-3,TRBD2,16,TRBV7-9,TGTGCCAGCAGCTTAAGACTAGCGGGAGAAATAGATACGCAGTATTTT,CASSLRLAGEIDTQYF
NA,TRBJ1-6,NA,12,TRBV28,TGTGCCAGCAGTCAGATTAATTCACCCCTCCACTTT,CASSQINSPLHF
NA,TRBJ2-2,NA,14,TRBV7-2,TGTGCCAGCATTAGGGGGGTTAACACCGGGGAGCTGTTTTTT,CASIRGVNTGELFF
few,TRBJ1-2,NA,16,TRBV7-9,TGTGCCAGCAGCCCCGCCGGGGCGGGTCCTAACTATGGCTACACCTTC,CASSPAGAGPNYGYTF
NA,TRBJ1-1,NA,13,TRBV20-1,TGCAGTGCTAGACCTGACACTAAGACTGAAGCTTTCTTT,CSARPDTKTEAFF